The 26 T cell receptor beta chains in this list originate from one sample, sequenced in a study of T-cell reconstitution after alpha-beta-depleted transplantation in children. TCRbeta library preparation incorporated unique molecular identifiers. Via MiXCR, TCRdb re-called the PCR reads, giving one row per CDR3 protein. The sample holds some 80,000 distinct CDR3 sequences, 15% to 20% seen once. This specimen consisted of PBMCs, mostly from graft donor cells, obtained 360 days after TCRalphabeta/CD19-depleted stem cell transplant. The receptors derive from a male patient between 2 and 10 years old who had a stem cell transplant for acute lymphoblastic leukemia, so the T cells may come from the graft donor.

In nucleotides, the CDR3 is TGTGCCATCAGTGTCGCCGGGACTAGCGGGAGTGGCGAGCAGTTCTTC. Translating it yields CAISVAGTSGSGEQFF. The chain has TRBV10-3 and TRBJ2-1; TRBD2 aligns across 14 bases. Germline V gives CDR1 ENHRY, CDR2 SYGVKD. V shed 4 bases, J shed 10 bases, and the junction held 9 bases outside the gene matches. This CDR3 spans 16 amino acids.

The chain employs TRBV7-9 and TRBJ2-3; 9 bases agree with TRBD2. CDR3 length equals 15 residues. CDR1 is SEHNR and CDR2 is FQNEAQ in the germline V gene (reference sequence). J gave up 3 bases and V 3 bases, and 4 bases lay outside the gene matches. For the CDR3, the DNA is TGTGCCAGCAGCTTTAGCGGGAGAGGGACAGATACGCAGTATTTT. The encoded protein is CASSFSGRGTDTQYF.

This clonotype was observed a few times. The rearrangement joins TRBV6-5 to TRBJ2-2; D possibly corresponds to TRBD2 (6 bases). Germline CDR1 MNHEY, CDR2 SVGAGI. Trimming cost V 4 bases and J 5 bases, with 11 bases left between them. This CDR3 has 14 amino acids. CDR3 loop: CASSWAGRTGELFF. CDR3 coding DNA: TGTGCCAGCAGTTGGGCGGGAAGGACCGGGGAGCTGTTTTTT.

The chain joins TRBV20-1 to TRBJ2-7; no clear D gene. V lost 3 bases and J lost 5, with 5 bases in between. The CDR3 covers 10 residues. CDR1 is DFQATT and CDR2 is SNEGSKA in the germline V gene (reference sequence). The CDR3 reads CSARADEQYF. The CDR3 bases are TGCAGTGCTAGGGCGGACGAGCAGTACTTC.

This clonotype was picked up a small number of times. The chain has TRBV10-3 and TRBJ2-7; D possibly corresponds to TRBD2 (5 bases). This CDR3 region has 13 residues. The germline V gene encodes CDR1 ENHRY and CDR2 SYGVKD. The V end lost 4 bases, the J end lost 6 bases, and 13 bases lay between the germline ends. The CDR3 protein is CAISGWTSGEQYF. The CDR3 bases are TGTGCCATCAGTGGTTGGACTTCGGGCGAGCAGTACTTC.

The rearrangement links TRBV4-2 to TRBJ2-4, with D perhaps given as TRBD1 or TRBD2 (5 bases each). Per germline, CDR1 LGHNA and CDR2 YNFKEQ. The CDR3 covers 16 residues. V gave up 2 bases and J gave up 8 bases, with 19 bases separating them. The CDR3 DNA sequence: TGTGCCAGCAGCCAATCCCCGGGGCCTTCGGTGTACATTCAGTACTTC. This gives the protein CASSQSPGPSVYIQYF.

The table lists this clonotype with a few counts. The rearrangement links TRBV5-1 to TRBJ2-5; perhaps TRBD2 as D (5 bases). Germline assignment: CDR1 SGHRS and CDR2 YFSETQ. This CDR3 spans 14 amino acids. Trimming removed 4 bases from V and 3 bases from J, with 13 bases in between. DNA of the CDR3: TGCGCCAGCAGCGAACGGACTGCCAAAGAGACCCAGTACTTC. Translated, it gives CASSERTAKETQYF.

At least ten counts were recorded for this clonotype. The rearrangement uses TRBV20-1 and TRBJ1-6; D uncertain. This CDR3 contains 16 residues. Germline V gene sequence: CDR1 DFQATT, CDR2 SNEGSKA (reference sequence). V was cut by 0 bases and J by 8 bases, with 17 bases left in between. The CDR3 DNA sequence: TGCAGTGCTAGAGACGCGATTCGGGTTGATGATTCACCCCTCCACTTT. This translates into CSARDAIRVDDSPLHF.

The chain combines TRBV12-3 or TRBV12-4 with TRBJ2-2, with D uncertain. The CDR3 contains 17 residues. V was shortened by 4 bases and J by 2 bases, with 17 bases between the two germline ends. The CDR3 here is CASSSYQVVGNTGELFF. CDR3 bases: TGTGCCAGCAGTTCCTATCAAGTAGTGGGCAACACCGGGGAGCTGTTTTTT.

The CDR3 sequence: CSARDTETSAPYEQYF. The CDR3 DNA is TGCAGTGCTAGAGATACCGAGACTAGCGCCCCCTACGAGCAGTACTTC. The chain carries TRBV20-1 and TRBJ2-7; the match to TRBD2 covers 8 bases. The J segment lost 2 bases and the V segment lost 0 bases, leaving 9 bases of the junction unmatched. The germline V gene encodes CDR1 DFQATT and CDR2 SNEGSKA (reference sequence). The CDR3 length is 16 residues.

The chain has TRBV7-9 and TRBJ2-2, with D perhaps TRBD1 (6 bases). The germline V gene encodes CDR1 SEHNR and CDR2 FQNEAQ (reference sequence). The CDR3 has 13 amino acids. V shed 5 bases and J shed 8 bases, with 12 bases lying between them. CDR3 in amino acids: CASSGRGPGELFF. The DNA for the CDR3 is TGTGCCAGCAGCGGCAGGGGTCCGGGGGAGCTGTTTTTT.

Many counts were recorded for this clonotype. The V gene is TRBV6-2 or TRBV6-3, the J gene TRBJ1-5; D not certain. The CDR3 runs to 15 residues. The germline V gene encodes CDR1 MNHEY and CDR2 SVGEGT. V was cut by 1 base and J by 3 bases, with 10 bases left in between. The CDR3 protein is CASSYLGPYNQPQHF. The CDR3 DNA reads as TGTGCCAGCAGTTACTTAGGACCGTACAATCAGCCCCAGCATTTT.

CDR3 in DNA: TGCAGCGTTGCACTAGCGGACCCCAACACCGGGGAGCTGTTTTTT. Translated, it gives CSVALADPNTGELFF. The chain joins TRBV29-1 to TRBJ2-2, with 8 bases identical to TRBD2. V lost 4 bases and J lost 2; bases outside the gene matches: 6. This CDR3 is built from 15 residues. The germline V gene encodes CDR1 SQVTM and CDR2 ANQGSEA.

The genes are TRBV5-1 and TRBJ2-5, with a weak D call TRBD2 (5 bases). This CDR3 comprises 17 residues. Germline V lookup: CDR1 SGHRS, CDR2 YFSETQ. V lost 4 bases, J lost 2 bases, and 21 bases lay in between. The CDR3 DNA reads TGCGCCAGCAGCCAGATTCCTACGGGAAAAGGGCAAGAGACCCAGTACTTC. This codes for CASSQIPTGKGQETQYF.

This clonotype has only a few counts. The chain carries TRBV4-1 and TRBJ1-4, with 8 bases matching TRBD1. The V and J ends lost 0 bases and 8 bases, in that order; junction bases with no gene match: 8. This CDR3 is 16 amino acids long. The V gene's germline CDR1 is MGHRA and CDR2 YSYEKL. Written as DNA, the CDR3 is TGCGCCAGCAGCCAAGATATCGGACAGGGAGCCGAAAAACTGTTTTTT. It encodes CASSQDIGQGAEKLFF.

The rearrangement joins TRBV5-6 to TRBJ1-1; D unresolved. CDR1 is SGHDT, CDR2 YYEEEE, per germline. V lost 5 bases and J 5 bases, leaving 16 bases between the germline ends. CDR3 length: 14 residues. The CDR3 spells CASRLRALGTEAFF. The CDR3 nucleotides read TGTGCCAGCAGACTCCGGGCTTTAGGTACTGAAGCTTTCTTT.

This clonotype was detected only a few times. The V and J genes are TRBV6-5 and TRBJ2-1; maybe TRBD2 (6 bases). Per the germline V gene, CDR1 is MNHEY and CDR2 is SVGAGI. CDR3 length: 16 residues. Trimming left V 5 bases short and J 7 bases short, with 21 bases between. The CDR3 spells CASSNVAVFLKNEQFF. For the CDR3, the DNA is TGTGCCAGCAGTAACGTAGCGGTATTCCTTAAAAATGAGCAGTTCTTC.

This clonotype was seen repeatedly, ten times or more. V is TRBV5-1 and J is TRBJ2-1; TRBD2 agrees at 7 bases. This CDR3 comprises 16 residues. V shed 1 base, J shed 5 bases, and the junction held 9 bases outside the gene matches. Looked up from germline, CDR1 is SGHRS and CDR2 is YFSETQ. The chain's CDR3 is CASSLISGLGDNEQFF. CDR3 in DNA: TGCGCCAGCAGCTTGATTAGTGGACTAGGAGACAATGAGCAGTTCTTC.

The V and J genes are TRBV20-1 and TRBJ2-5; 12 nucleotides line up with TRBD2. Germline V gene data show CDR1 as DFQATT and CDR2 as SNEGSKA (reference sequence). The ends lost 3 bases at V and 9 bases at J; junction bases unmatched: 5. The CDR3 loop spans 13 amino acids. The CDR3 loop is CSARTSGRWAQYF. The CDR3 DNA sequence: TGCAGTGCTAGGACTAGCGGGAGATGGGCCCAGTACTTC.

This clonotype was seen a handful of times. CDR3 DNA sequence: TGCGCCAGCAGCTTAGGGACTAGTCTTGAGCAGTTCTTC. Protein: CASSLGTSLEQFF. The V call is TRBV5-1, the J call TRBJ2-1; 8 bases align to TRBD2. Germline loops: CDR1 SGHRS, CDR2 YFSETQ. This CDR3 has 13 residues. The trim removed 2 bases at V and 9 bases at J, leaving 4 bases unmatched. The full variable domain, with the rest looked up from reference TRBV5-1 and TRBJ2-1, is KAGVTQTPRYLIKTRGQQVTLSCSPISGHRSVSWYQQTPGQGLQFLFEYFSETQRNKGNFPGRFSGRQFSNSRSEMNVSTLELGDSALYLCASSLGTSLEQFFGPGTRLTVL.

This clonotype has more than one count but fewer than ten. This CDR3 is CASRSEGSRYTF. The CDR3 DNA follows: TGTGCCAGCAGATCGGAAGGTAGTCGCTACACCTTC. The V gene is TRBV7-9, the J gene TRBJ1-2, with D hard to call. In germline, CDR1 is SEHNR, CDR2 FQNEAQ (reference sequence). CDR3 length equals 12 residues. Trimming removed 6 bases from V and 9 bases from J, with 14 bases in between.

CDR3 region: CASSRDSSYEQYF. The CDR3 region has the DNA TGTGCCAGCAGCCGGGACAGCTCCTACGAGCAGTACTTC. The chain links TRBV7-9 to TRBJ2-7, with 7 positions matching TRBD1. Germline CDR1 is SEHNR and CDR2 is FQNEAQ (reference sequence). The CDR3 covers 13 residues. The V gene end was trimmed by 5 bases and the J gene end by 0 bases; junction bases not matched to a gene: 1.

This clonotype is categorized as medium-sized. The chain has TRBV12-3 or TRBV12-4 and TRBJ2-7; 11 bases match TRBD2. CDR3 length: 14 residues. Trimming took 3 bases from V and 4 from J; bases not matched to a gene: 2. In DNA, the CDR3 is TGTGCCAGCAGTTTGACTAGCGGGACATACGAGCAGTACTTC. Its protein is CASSLTSGTYEQYF.

This clonotype was counted a few times. This chain links TRBV5-1 with TRBJ2-7, with D tentatively TRBD1 or TRBD2 (5 bases each). CDR1 and CDR2 (germline): SGHRS, YFSETQ. V lost 3 bases to trimming and J lost 2 bases, with 12 bases between them. The CDR3 sequence is 14 residues long. This CDR3 reads CASSSTGTAYEQYF. CDR3 bases: TGCGCCAGCAGCTCCACCGGGACCGCCTACGAGCAGTACTTC.

This clonotype showed up many times. The chain couples TRBV5-1 to TRBJ2-7; 10 nucleotides line up with TRBD2. With V trimmed by 4 bases and J by 0 bases, 4 bases remained unmatched. The CDR3 runs to 15 residues. Germline CDR1 SGHRS, CDR2 YFSETQ. CDR3 region: CASSLRTSGSYEQYF. For the CDR3, the DNA is TGCGCCAGCAGCCTCCGGACTAGCGGCTCCTACGAGCAGTACTTC.

There are a few counts of this clonotype. The rearrangement uses TRBV4-1 and TRBJ2-7; D unclear. Germline V gene data show CDR1 as MGHRA and CDR2 as YSYEKL. CDR3 size: 14 residues. The germline V and J ends were trimmed by 2 bases and 0 bases, with 8 bases remaining between them. CDR3 in amino acids: CASSQIESSYEQYF. The CDR3 DNA is TGCGCCAGCAGCCAAATCGAGAGCTCCTACGAGCAGTACTTC.